Presented here are 9 T cell receptor beta chains from one specimen sequenced in a study of cytomegalovirus exposure and HLA in healthy donors. The PCR had 60 Vbeta and 13 Jbeta primers. TCRdb's copy holds only in-frame clones and misses some; the assay was immunoSEQ multiplex PCR. The sample has over 90,000 clones, around 64% seen once. The sequenced sample was PBMCs. The receptors derive from a man in his fifties or sixties in good health and CMV-seronegative.

This chain connects TRBV6-5 to TRBJ2-2, with TRBD2 matching 7 bases. Trimming cost V 5 bases and J 5 bases; bases outside gene matches: 5. The germline gives CDR1 MNHEY, CDR2 SVGAGI. This CDR3 spans 14 amino acids. The CDR3 protein is CASSVAGETGELFF. The CDR3 nucleotides are TGTGCCAGCAGTGTTGCGGGAGAAACCGGGGAGCTGTTTTTT.

This chain's CDR3 is CASSLYRGGSYEQYF. The CDR3 DNA is TGTGCCAGCAGCTTATATCGGGGGGGTTCCTACGAGCAGTACTTC. The chain links TRBV7-9 to TRBJ2-7; 8 bases are a match to TRBD2. The V gene's germline CDR1 is SEHNR and CDR2 FQNEAQ (reference sequence). Trimming took 2 bases from V and 1 from J; bases not matched to a gene: 4. This CDR3 contains 15 residues.

The gene calls are TRBV15 and TRBJ1-3; possibly TRBD1 for D (6 bases). V was clipped by 1 base and J by 2 bases, with 12 bases between them. The V gene's germline CDR1 is LNHNV and CDR2 YYDKDF (reference sequence). CDR3 length: 16 amino acids. As DNA, the CDR3 is TGTGCCACCAGCAGAGGGCCCGGGACAACTGGAAACACCATATATTTT. Its translation: CATSRGPGTTGNTIYF.

This clone was found a few times. This chain connects TRBV9 to TRBJ2-5, with D possibly being TRBD1 (6 bases). Germline assignment: CDR1 SGDLS and CDR2 YYNGEE. This CDR3 is 13 amino acids long. The germline V and J ends were trimmed by 4 bases and 5 bases, with 12 bases remaining between them. The CDR3 sequence: CASSLQGRETQYF. CDR3 in DNA: TGTGCCAGCAGCCTACAGGGTCGGGAGACCCAGTACTTC.

The chain has TRBV6-5 and TRBJ2-7; 10 bases are shared with TRBD1. Germline V gene lookup returns CDR1 MNHEY and CDR2 SVGAGI. The CDR3 is 14 residues long. V was pared by 7 bases and J by 10 bases, with 13 bases of the junction left unmatched. For the CDR3, the DNA is TGTGCCAGCACCTCGCTCTACGGACAGGGGGAACAGTACTTC. Protein product: CASTSLYGQGEQYF.

This chain uses TRBV5-1 with TRBJ2-1, with 9 bases identical to TRBD2. In germline, CDR1 is SGHRS, CDR2 YFSETQ. With V trimmed by 0 bases and J by 10 bases, 8 bases remained unmatched. The CDR3 covers 15 residues. The CDR3 DNA is TGCGCCAGCAGCTTGGATGGGACTAGCTATGGAGAGCAGTTCTTC. This encodes CASSLDGTSYGEQFF.

The chain uses TRBV5-1 and TRBJ2-3, with 7 positions matching TRBD1. Germline CDR1 is SGHRS and CDR2 is YFSETQ. The CDR3 spans 15 residues. Trimming removed 2 bases from V and 0 bases from J; junction bases left unmatched: 3. The CDR3 sequence: CASSLRDRSTDTQYF. The CDR3, as DNA: TGCGCCAGCAGCTTAAGGGACAGAAGCACAGATACGCAGTATTTT.

This clone has just one count. The chain uses TRBV21-1 and TRBJ2-7; the table calls TRBD2, which could not be checked here. TRBV21-1 is described as a pseudogene. The length of the CDR3 is 17 residues. Here the CDR3 DNA reads TGTGCCAGCAGCGAAGCGGGACTAGTAGATTTCAGGCACGAGCAGTACTTC. This sequence encodes CASSEAGLVDFRHEQYF.

The chain recombines TRBV27 with TRBJ1-2; D remains unclear. CDR3 size: 14 residues. The germline V gene has CDR1 MNHEY and CDR2 SMNVEV (reference sequence). V gave up 3 bases and J gave up 8 bases, with 16 bases separating them. The chain's CDR3 is CASSFVSRVGGYTF. The CDR3 nucleotides read TGTGCCAGCAGTTTCGTATCGCGGGTAGGCGGCTACACCTTC.